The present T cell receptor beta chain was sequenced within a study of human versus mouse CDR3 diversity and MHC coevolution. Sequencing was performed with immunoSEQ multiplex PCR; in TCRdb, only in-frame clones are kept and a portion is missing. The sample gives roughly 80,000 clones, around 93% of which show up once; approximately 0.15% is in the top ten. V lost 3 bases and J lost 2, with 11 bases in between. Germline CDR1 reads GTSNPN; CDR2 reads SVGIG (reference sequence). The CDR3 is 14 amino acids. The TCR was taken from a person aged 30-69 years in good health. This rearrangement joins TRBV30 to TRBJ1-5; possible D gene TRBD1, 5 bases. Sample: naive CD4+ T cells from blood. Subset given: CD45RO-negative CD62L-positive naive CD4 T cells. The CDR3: CAWRGTGGNQPQHF. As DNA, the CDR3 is TGTGCCTGGAGGGGAACAGGTGGCAATCAGCCCCAGCATTTT. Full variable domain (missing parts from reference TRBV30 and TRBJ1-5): SQTIHQWPATLVQPVGSPLSLECTVEGTSNPNLYWYRQAAGRGLQLLFYSVGIGQISSEVPQNLSASRPQDRQFILSSKKLLLSDSGFYLCAWRGTGGNQPQHFGDGTRLSIL.